This TCR beta chain was found in a study of blood T cells in healthy people across ages. General study findings and limits: In older individuals, TCR beta diversity per million T cells was lower, falling roughly linearly with age. Leaving the PBMCs unsorted stopped any conclusive comparison of naive versus antigen-experienced cells.

V gave up 0 bases and J gave up 5 bases, with 17 bases separating them. The CDR3 is 16 residues long. Germline V gives CDR1 SGHRS, CDR2 YFSETQ. With regard to this clonotype: What it binds is unknown.

A second 7 to 11 cycle PCR used barcoded and J-beta primers. Researchers report that each sample yielded at least 2.5 million CDR3-containing paired-end reads. In TCRdb, the 5' RACE reads were re-called with MiXCR into one record per CDR3 protein. The sample includes over a million distinct CDR3 sequences, roughly 45% of them seen just once. The gene calls are TRBV5-1 and TRBJ1-1, with D possibly TRBD1 on 5 matching bases. The sample taken for sequencing was blood. The clonotype comes from a woman aged 55-69 years in good health. The CDR3 sequence is CASSLVGTDWRTEAFF. The CDR3 bases are TGCGCCAGCAGCTTGGTGGGGACGGACTGGAGGACTGAAGCTTTCTTT. Looking up the rest from reference TRBV5-1 and TRBJ1-1 gives the full variable domain: KAGVTQTPRYLIKTRGQQVTLSCSPISGHRSVSWYQQTPGQGLQFLFEYFSETQRNKGNFPGRFSGRQFSNSRSEMNVSTLELGDSALYLCASSLVGTDWRTEAFFGQGTRLTVV.